These 9 T cell receptor beta chains originate from one sample sequenced in a study of control samples from healthy donors and cancer patients (dated by TCRdb to 2020 to 2022). Library creation used the immunoSEQ multiplex PCR assay. In TCRdb, the immuneACCESS table is reduced to in-frame sequences with V and J assigned. These tables do not hold every clone; where another copy was compared, an unresolved V gene accounts for under half, and the others remain unexplained. The sample includes about 110,000 clones, with around four fifths observed a single time. Together, the top ten hold 6.5% of the sample. Sequenced: blood. These receptors originate from a young man in good health.

This clone was seen once. The chain links TRBV10-1 to TRBJ2-5; a possible D gene is TRBD1 (5 bases). V was clipped by 3 bases and J by 2 bases, with 25 bases between them. Germline lookup yields CDR1 WNHNN and CDR2 SYGVQD (reference sequence). The CDR3 has 19 amino acids. CDR3 in amino acids: CASSEGIDRPEGAQETQYF. DNA for the CDR3: TGCGCCAGCAGTGAAGGTATCGACAGACCGGAAGGGGCTCAAGAGACCCAGTACTTC.

This clone was seen a single time. This chain uses TRBV5-5 with TRBJ2-1, with D tentatively TRBD1 or TRBD2 (6 bases each). V was trimmed by 0 bases and J by 0 bases, leaving 16 bases between them. CDR3 length: 18 amino acids. Looked up from germline, CDR1 is SGHKS and CDR2 is YYEKEE (reference sequence). CDR3: CASSLEWGALSSYNEQFF. The DNA of the CDR3 is TGTGCCAGCAGCTTGGAATGGGGGGCCCTTAGCTCCTACAATGAGCAGTTCTTC.

V gene TRBV19 combines with J gene TRBJ1-1, with D uncertain. CDR1 and CDR2 from the germline V gene are LNHDA and SQIVND (reference sequence). The ends were cut back, 0 bases at V and 5 bases at J, with 16 bases in the middle. The CDR3 totals 16 residues. The CDR3 DNA reads as TGTGCCAGTAGTATAGACCATCTGCTCCCGTATACTGAAGCTTTCTTT. Protein product: CASSIDHLLPYTEAFF.

The CDR3 spells CASSLAPQILGSGGYTF. DNA for the CDR3: TGTGCCAGCAGCTTAGCGCCTCAAATTCTAGGGTCGGGTGGCTACACCTTC. The chain couples TRBV7-6 to TRBJ1-2, with no clear D. The germline V and J ends were trimmed by 0 bases and 7 bases, with 21 bases remaining between them. The germline CDR1 and CDR2 sequences are SGHVS and FNYEAQ. CDR3 length: 17 amino acids.

The J gene is TRBJ2-5, the V gene TRBV5-1; D is undetermined. Germline-derived CDR1 and CDR2 are SGHRS and YFSETQ. Trimming cost V 6 bases and J 2 bases, with 11 bases left between them. The CDR3 has 13 amino acids. CDR3 in amino acids: CASNAGSQETQYF. The CDR3 nucleotides are TGCGCCAGCAACGCAGGTTCTCAAGAGACCCAGTACTTC.

To note about this clone: Additional DNA sequences in this sample encode the identical CDR3. The chain couples TRBV7-9 to TRBJ1-1; D ambiguous. Germline V gene lookup returns CDR1 SEHNR and CDR2 FQNEAQ (reference sequence). The V end lost 4 bases, the J end lost 0 bases, and 6 bases lay between the germline ends. The CDR3 contains 13 residues. The CDR3 sequence is CASSSSMNTEAFF. The CDR3 DNA reads TGTGCCAGCAGCTCCAGTATGAACACTGAAGCTTTCTTT.

V usage is TRBV12-3 or TRBV12-4 and J usage is TRBJ2-5; weak D call: TRBD1 (6 bases). The CDR3 is 13 residues long. The ends were cut back, 3 bases at V and 4 bases at J, with 9 bases in the middle. The CDR3 DNA reads as TGTGCCAGCAGTTTGAGGGGGTTAGAGACCCAGTACTTC. Protein: CASSLRGLETQYF.

The chain recombines TRBV21-1 with TRBJ1-3; the table's D call, TRBD1, was not checked against the DNA. TRBV21-1 is a documented pseudogene. The CDR3 spans 14 residues. CDR3 sequence (DNA): TGTGCCAGCAGGGGCAGGCTCTTTGAAAACACCATATATTTT. Its protein is CASRGRLFENTIYF.

The chain uses TRBV10-3 and TRBJ1-4; D uncertain. This CDR3 is 12 amino acids long. The germline V gene encodes CDR1 ENHRY and CDR2 SYGVKD. The ends were cut back, 5 bases at V and 8 bases at J, with 9 bases in the middle. The CDR3 DNA sequence: TGTGCCATCAGTCTTCTAGGGGAAAAACTGTTTTTT. As protein: CAISLLGEKLFF.